These 10 T cell receptor beta chains share one sample of origin, sequenced in a study of blood T cell repertoires in COVID-19. Data came from immunoSEQ multiplex PCR; TCRdb stores just in-frame clones and leaves some out. The table has over 120,000 clones, 81% seen once. The material sequenced was peripheral blood. The origin of the receptors is a human donor in a cohort sampled during active COVID-19.

V gene TRBV29-1 combines with J gene TRBJ2-3; weak D call: TRBD2 (5 bases). Germline values: CDR1 SQVTM, CDR2 ANQGSEA. This CDR3 comprises 16 residues. Trimming left V 2 bases short and J 3 bases short, with 18 bases between. CDR3 nucleotide sequence: TGCAGCGTTGAAAGAGGACTTATTATGGGTACAGATACGCAGTATTTT. This gives the protein CSVERGLIMGTDTQYF.

The J gene is TRBJ2-2, the V gene TRBV19, with TRBD1 matching 9 bases. This CDR3 is 16 amino acids long. V gave up 5 bases and J gave up 4 bases; unmatched junction bases: 8. The germline CDR1 and CDR2 sequences are LNHDA and SQIVND (reference sequence). The CDR3 DNA reads as TGTGCCAGTAGTGGGGGACAGGGATACGGCACCGGGGAGCTGTTTTTT. Translating it yields CASSGGQGYGTGELFF.

This chain uses TRBV19 with TRBJ1-2; the match to TRBD1 covers 8 bases. V was clipped by 5 bases and J by 0 bases; unmatched bases: 5. Per germline, CDR1 LNHDA and CDR2 SQIVND (reference sequence). The CDR3 is made up of 15 amino acids. CDR3 protein: CASSPSTGANYGYTF. CDR3 bases: TGTGCCAGTAGTCCTTCGACAGGGGCTAACTATGGCTACACCTTC.

The chain joins TRBV10-3 to TRBJ2-3; 7 bases are shared with TRBD1. The V gene's germline CDR1 is ENHRY and CDR2 SYGVKD. The J segment lost 2 bases and the V segment lost 6 bases, leaving 11 bases of the junction unmatched. The length of the CDR3 is 16 residues. In DNA, the CDR3 is TGTGCCATCAGATCAGCCCTCGGGACAGACACAGATACGCAGTATTTT. Translating it yields CAIRSALGTDTDTQYF.

The genes are TRBV15 and TRBJ2-7; 11 bases are shared with TRBD2. This CDR3 spans 14 amino acids. The germline V gene has CDR1 LNHNV and CDR2 YYDKDF (reference sequence). With V trimmed by 5 bases and J by 6 bases, 6 bases remained unmatched. CDR3 residues: CATSRLAGRGEQYF. The CDR3 bases are TGTGCCACCAGCCGACTAGCGGGACGGGGCGAGCAGTACTTC.

The chain couples TRBV18 to TRBJ1-2, with no clear D. CDR1 is KGHSH and CDR2 is LQKENI in the germline V gene. Trimming cost V 2 bases and J 0 bases, with 10 bases left between them. CDR3 length equals 15 residues. The CDR3 bases are TGTGCCAGCTCACCATCCGGGAAAGCTAACTATGGCTACACCTTC. This sequence encodes CASSPSGKANYGYTF.

The chain employs TRBV7-9 and TRBJ2-7; 7 bases map to TRBD1. The CDR3 is 16 amino acids. Germline trimming cut 6 bases from V and 0 bases from J; bases unmatched to any gene: 11. Per the germline V gene, CDR1 is SEHNR and CDR2 is FQNEAQ (reference sequence). In DNA form, the CDR3 reads TGTGCCAGCAGTGGGACGGGACAGCCGAACTCCTACGAGCAGTACTTC. Translated: CASSGTGQPNSYEQYF.

The V call is TRBV10-1, the J call TRBJ2-7; TRBD1 is a possible D gene (6 bases). The CDR3 length is 14 residues. Trimming cost V 6 bases and J 1 base, with 13 bases left between them. The germline V gene has CDR1 WNHNN and CDR2 SYGVQD (reference sequence). Here the CDR3 reads CASRLTGTSYEQYF. CDR3 DNA: TGCGCCAGCAGACTTACCGGGACATCCTACGAGCAGTACTTC.

The chain links TRBV5-1 to TRBJ2-5; 8 nucleotides agree with TRBD1. Per germline, CDR1 SGHRS and CDR2 YFSETQ. The junction had 6 bases not matched to a gene; V was cut back by 2 bases and J by 3 bases. The CDR3 loop spans 15 amino acids. This CDR3 reads CASSLTPGQEETQYF. The CDR3 region has the DNA TGCGCCAGCAGCTTAACCCCGGGACAGGAAGAGACCCAGTACTTC.

This clone was detected once. The chain joins TRBV18 to TRBJ2-3; 10 bases agree with TRBD1. The germline V gene encodes CDR1 KGHSH and CDR2 LQKENI. The CDR3 length is 16 residues. Trimming removed 3 bases from V and 2 bases from J; junction bases left unmatched: 5. CDR3: CASSPGQGIVTDTQYF. The CDR3 DNA sequence: TGTGCCAGCTCACCGGGACAGGGGATCGTCACAGATACGCAGTATTTT.